Each of the 2 T cell receptor beta chains below was sequenced from the same sample in a study of identical twins. A single record per CDR3 protein comes from TCRdb applying MiXCR to the 5' RACE reads. Of around 250,000 distinct CDR3 sequences in the sample, 5.5% to 7.5% were seen once. The same specimen was also included in a second study, on T cells expressing NK-cell markers.

Sequenced sample: CD8+ T cells sorted from blood. The source of these receptors is a woman aged 18-30 years in good health.

There are many counts of this clonotype. The genes are TRBV7-9 and TRBJ2-7, with D maybe TRBD2 (6 bases). The V end was cut by 5 bases, the J end by 3 bases, with 20 bases between. CDR1 SEHNR and CDR2 FQNEAQ come from the germline V gene (reference sequence). The CDR3 spans 16 residues. DNA of the CDR3: TGTGCCAGCAGCCAGACTAGTCCGCAGAAGCGCTACGAGCAGTACTTC. Its translation is CASSQTSPQKRYEQYF.

This clonotype was counted between two and nine times. CDR3: CATAGDQETQYF. CDR3 in DNA: TGTGCCACCGCCGGGGACCAAGAGACCCAGTACTTC. This sequence joins TRBV10-3 and TRBJ2-5, with D possibly matching TRBD2 (5 bases). This CDR3 has 12 residues. From germline, CDR1 is ENHRY and CDR2 SYGVKD. V was shortened by 10 bases and J by 0 bases, with 9 bases between the two germline ends.